This TCR beta chain emerged from a study of identical twins. TCRdb recomputed calls from the 5' RACE reads with MiXCR, one row per CDR3 protein. The table lists about 900,000 distinct CDR3 sequences, approximately 13% of them singletons. There are a few counts of this clonotype. Its target is unknown. V was shortened by 1 base and J by 8 bases, with 15 bases between the two germline ends. The CDR3 loop spans 14 amino acids. Germline values: CDR1 SGHRS, CDR2 YFSETQ. Findings and limits, study-wide: Sequences that were out-of-frame, alpha and twin-shared displayed an excess of low generation probability.

These sequences were also reported in another study, on yellow fever vaccine responses in identical twins. This second study notes: Reportedly, the response of twins' T cells to the vaccine seemed partly convergent, partly personalized.

Sequencing was carried out using PBMCs. The genes are TRBV5-1 and TRBJ1-2; D unclear. This clonotype was obtained from a young woman in good health. The CDR3 region is CASSLYSGEGGYTF. The CDR3 DNA follows: TGCGCCAGCAGCTTGTACTCAGGCGAGGGAGGCTACACCTTC.